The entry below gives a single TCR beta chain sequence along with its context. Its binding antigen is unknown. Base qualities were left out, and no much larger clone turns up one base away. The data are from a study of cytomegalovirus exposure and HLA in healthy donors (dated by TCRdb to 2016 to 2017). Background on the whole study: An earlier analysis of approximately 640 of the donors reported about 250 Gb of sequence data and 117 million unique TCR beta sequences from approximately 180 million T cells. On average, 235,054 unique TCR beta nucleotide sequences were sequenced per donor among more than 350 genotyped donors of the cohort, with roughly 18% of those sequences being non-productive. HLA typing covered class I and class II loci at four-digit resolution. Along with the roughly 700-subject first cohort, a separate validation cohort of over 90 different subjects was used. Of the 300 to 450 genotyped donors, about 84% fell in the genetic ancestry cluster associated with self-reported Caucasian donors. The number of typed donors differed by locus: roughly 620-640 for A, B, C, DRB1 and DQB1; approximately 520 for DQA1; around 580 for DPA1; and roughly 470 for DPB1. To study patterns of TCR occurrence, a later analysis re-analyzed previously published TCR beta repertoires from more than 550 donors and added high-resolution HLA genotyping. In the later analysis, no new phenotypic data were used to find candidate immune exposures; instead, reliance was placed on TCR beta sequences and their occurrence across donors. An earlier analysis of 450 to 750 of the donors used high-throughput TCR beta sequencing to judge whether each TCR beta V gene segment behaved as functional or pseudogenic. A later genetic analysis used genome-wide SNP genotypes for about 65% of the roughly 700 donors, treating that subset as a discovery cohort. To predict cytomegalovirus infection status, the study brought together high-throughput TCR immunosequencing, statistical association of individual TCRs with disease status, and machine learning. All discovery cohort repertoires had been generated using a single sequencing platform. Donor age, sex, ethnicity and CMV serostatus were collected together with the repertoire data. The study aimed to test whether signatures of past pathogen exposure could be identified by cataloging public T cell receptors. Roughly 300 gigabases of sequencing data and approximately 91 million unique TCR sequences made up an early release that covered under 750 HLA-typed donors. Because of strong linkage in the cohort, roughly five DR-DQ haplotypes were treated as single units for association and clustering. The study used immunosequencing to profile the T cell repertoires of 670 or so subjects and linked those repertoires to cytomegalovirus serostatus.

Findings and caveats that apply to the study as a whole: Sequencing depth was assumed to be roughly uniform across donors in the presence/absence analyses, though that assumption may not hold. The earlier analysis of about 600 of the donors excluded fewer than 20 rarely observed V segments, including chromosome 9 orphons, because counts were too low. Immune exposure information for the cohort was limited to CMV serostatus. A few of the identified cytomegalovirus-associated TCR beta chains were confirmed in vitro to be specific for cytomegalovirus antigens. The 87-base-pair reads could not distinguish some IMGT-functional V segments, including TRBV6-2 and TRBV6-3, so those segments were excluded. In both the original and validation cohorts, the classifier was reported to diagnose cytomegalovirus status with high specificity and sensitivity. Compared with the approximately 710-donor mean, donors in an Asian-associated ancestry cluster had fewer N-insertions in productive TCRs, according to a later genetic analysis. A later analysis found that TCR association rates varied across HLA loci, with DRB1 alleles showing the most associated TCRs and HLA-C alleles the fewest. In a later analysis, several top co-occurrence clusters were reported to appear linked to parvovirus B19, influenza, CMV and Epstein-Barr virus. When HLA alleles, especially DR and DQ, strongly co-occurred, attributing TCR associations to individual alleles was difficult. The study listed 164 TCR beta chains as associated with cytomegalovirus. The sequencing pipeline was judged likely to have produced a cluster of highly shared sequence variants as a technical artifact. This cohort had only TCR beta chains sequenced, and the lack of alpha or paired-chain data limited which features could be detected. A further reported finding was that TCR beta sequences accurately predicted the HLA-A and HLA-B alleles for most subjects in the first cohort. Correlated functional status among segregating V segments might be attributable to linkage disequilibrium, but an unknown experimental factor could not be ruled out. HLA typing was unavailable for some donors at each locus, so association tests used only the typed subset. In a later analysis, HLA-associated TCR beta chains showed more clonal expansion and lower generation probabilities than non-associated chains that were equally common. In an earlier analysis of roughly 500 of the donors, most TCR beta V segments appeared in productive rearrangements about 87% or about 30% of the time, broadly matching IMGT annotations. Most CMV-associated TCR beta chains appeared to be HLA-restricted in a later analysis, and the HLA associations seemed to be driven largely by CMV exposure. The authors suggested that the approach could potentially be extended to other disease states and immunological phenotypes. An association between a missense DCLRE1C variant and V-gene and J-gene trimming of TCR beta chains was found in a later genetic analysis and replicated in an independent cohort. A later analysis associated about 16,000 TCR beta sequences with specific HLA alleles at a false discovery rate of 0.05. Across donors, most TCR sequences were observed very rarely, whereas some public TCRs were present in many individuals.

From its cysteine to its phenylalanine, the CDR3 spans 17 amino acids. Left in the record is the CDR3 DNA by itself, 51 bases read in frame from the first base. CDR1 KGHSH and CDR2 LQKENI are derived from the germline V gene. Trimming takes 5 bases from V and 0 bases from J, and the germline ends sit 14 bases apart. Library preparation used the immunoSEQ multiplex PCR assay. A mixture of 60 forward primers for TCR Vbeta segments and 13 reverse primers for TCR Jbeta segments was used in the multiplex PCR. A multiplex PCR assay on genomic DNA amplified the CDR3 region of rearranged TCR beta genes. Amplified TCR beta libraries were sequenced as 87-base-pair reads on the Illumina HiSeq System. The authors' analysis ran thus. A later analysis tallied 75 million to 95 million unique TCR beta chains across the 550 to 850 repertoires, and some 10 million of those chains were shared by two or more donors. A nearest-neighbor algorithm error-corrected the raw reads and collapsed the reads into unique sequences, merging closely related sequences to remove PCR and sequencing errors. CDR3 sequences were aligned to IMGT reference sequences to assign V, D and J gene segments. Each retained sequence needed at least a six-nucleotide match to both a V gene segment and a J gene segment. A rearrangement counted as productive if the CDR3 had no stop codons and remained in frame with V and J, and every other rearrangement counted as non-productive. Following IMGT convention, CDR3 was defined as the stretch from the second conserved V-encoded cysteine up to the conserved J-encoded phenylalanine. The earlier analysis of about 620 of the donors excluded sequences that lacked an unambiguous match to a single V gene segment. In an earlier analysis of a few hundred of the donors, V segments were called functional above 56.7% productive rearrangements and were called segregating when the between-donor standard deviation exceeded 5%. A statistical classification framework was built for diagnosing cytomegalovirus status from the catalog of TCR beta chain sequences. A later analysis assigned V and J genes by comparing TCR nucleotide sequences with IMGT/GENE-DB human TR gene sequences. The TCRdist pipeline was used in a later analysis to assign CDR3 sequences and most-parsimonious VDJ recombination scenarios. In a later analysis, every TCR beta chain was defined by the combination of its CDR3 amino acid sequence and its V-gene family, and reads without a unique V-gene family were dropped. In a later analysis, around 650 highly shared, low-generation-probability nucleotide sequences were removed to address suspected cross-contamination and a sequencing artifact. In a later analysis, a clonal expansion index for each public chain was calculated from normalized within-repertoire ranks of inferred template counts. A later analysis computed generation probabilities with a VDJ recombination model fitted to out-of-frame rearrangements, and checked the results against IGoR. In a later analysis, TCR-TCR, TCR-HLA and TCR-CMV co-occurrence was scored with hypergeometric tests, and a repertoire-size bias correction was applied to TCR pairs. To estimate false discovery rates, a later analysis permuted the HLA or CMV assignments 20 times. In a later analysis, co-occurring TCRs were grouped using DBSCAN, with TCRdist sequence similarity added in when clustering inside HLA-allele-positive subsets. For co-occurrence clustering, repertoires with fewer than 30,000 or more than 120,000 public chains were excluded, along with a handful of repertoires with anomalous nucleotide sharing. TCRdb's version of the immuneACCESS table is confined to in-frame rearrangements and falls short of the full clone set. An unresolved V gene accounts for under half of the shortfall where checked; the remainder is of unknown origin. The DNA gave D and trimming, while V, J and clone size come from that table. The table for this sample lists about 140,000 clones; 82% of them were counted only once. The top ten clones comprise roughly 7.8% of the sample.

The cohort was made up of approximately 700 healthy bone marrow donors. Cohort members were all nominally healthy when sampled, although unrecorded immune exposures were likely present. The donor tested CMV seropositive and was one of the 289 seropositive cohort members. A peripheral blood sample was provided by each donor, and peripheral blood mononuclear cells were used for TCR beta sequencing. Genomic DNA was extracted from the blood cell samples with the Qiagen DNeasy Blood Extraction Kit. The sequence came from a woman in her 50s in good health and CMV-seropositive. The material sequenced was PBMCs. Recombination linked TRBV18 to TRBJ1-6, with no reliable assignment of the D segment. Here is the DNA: TGTGCCAGCTCATCCCGGACGGGGAGCTCCTATAATTCACCCCTCCACTTT. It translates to CASSSRTGSSYNSPLHF.